Here is one T cell receptor beta chain with its context. Its specificity is not known. This sample stems from a study of T cell repertoires in cytomegalovirus infection. The wider study: Indicated by public TCR beta signatures were CMV infection and matching HLA type.

TCRdb ran MiXCR on the reads and lists one entry per CDR3 protein. The table shows hundreds of thousands of distinct CDR3 sequences, with approximately 11% occurring only once. General study findings and limits: Identification of carriers of CMV plus the relevant HLA was performed using cumulative public TCR beta family frequency.

This sequence originates from a human donor in good health (CMV status not recorded). Some clones in this sample may be carry-over from other donors' samples. Sequencing was carried out using PBMCs.

CDR3 sequence reads: CASSYGQGGTDTQYF. In DNA, the CDR3 is TGTGCCAGCAGTTACGGGCAGGGGGGCACAGATACGCAGTATTTT. This chain connects TRBV6-5 to TRBJ2-3; 7 bases are a match to TRBD1. The CDR3 is 15 residues long. J was trimmed by 1 base and V by 2 bases; bases with no gene match: 3. Germline assignment: CDR1 MNHEY and CDR2 SVGAGI.